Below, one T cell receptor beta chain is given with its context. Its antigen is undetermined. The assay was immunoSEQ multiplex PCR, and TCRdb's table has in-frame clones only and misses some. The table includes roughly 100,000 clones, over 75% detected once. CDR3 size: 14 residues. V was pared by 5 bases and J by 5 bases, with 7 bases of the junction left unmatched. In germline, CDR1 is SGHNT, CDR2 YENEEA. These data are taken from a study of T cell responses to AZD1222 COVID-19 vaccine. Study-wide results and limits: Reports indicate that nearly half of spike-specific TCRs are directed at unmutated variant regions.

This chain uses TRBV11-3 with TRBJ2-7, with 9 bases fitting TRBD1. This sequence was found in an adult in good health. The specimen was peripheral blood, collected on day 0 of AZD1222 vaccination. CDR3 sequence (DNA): TGTGCCAGCAGCGCGGGACAGGGTTGGCACGAGCAGTACTTC. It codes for CASSAGQGWHEQYF.